The T cell receptor beta chain described here comes from a study of CD8 T cells in Susac syndrome. A quantity of about 0.5 to 1 ug RNA underwent reverse transcription using random hexamers. One entry per CDR3 protein, called by TCRdb with MiXCR from the immunoSEQ multiplex PCR reads. This repertoire shows approximately 230,000 distinct CDR3 sequences, roughly 93% found once; its top ten account for 0.06% to 0.08%. Sequencing of TCR beta was carried out in blood CD8+ and CD4+ T cells. Both CD4+ and CD8+ T cells were negatively isolated, and TEMRA cells underwent FACS enrichment. V gave up 2 bases and J gave up 4 bases, with 8 bases separating them. Germline lookup yields CDR1 KGHSH and CDR2 LQKENI. This CDR3 has 14 residues.

This TCR came from a human donor with multiple sclerosis. What was sequenced was CD4+ T cells from PBMCs. The chain combines TRBV18 with TRBJ1-4; D is undetermined. The CDR3 bases are TGTGCCAGCTCACCAGGGCGCGGTAATGAAAAACTGTTTTTT. Encoded protein: CASSPGRGNEKLFF.